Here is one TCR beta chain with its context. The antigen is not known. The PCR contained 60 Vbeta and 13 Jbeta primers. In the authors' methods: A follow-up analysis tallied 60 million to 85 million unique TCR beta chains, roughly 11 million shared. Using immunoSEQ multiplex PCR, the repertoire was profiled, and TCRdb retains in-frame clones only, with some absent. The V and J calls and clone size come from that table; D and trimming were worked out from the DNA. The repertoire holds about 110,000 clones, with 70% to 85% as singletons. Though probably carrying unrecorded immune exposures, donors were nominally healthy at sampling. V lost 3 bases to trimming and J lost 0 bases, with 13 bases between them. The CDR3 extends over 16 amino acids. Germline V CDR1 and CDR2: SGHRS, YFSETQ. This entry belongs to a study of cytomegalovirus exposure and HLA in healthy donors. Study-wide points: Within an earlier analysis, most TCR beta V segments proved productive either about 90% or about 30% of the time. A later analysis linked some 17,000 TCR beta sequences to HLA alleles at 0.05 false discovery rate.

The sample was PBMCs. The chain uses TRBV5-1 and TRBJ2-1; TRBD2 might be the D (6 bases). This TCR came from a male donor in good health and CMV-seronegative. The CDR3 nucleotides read TGCGCCAGCAGCTCAATAGCGGATAGCTCCTACAATGAGCAGTTCTTC. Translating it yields CASSSIADSSYNEQFF.